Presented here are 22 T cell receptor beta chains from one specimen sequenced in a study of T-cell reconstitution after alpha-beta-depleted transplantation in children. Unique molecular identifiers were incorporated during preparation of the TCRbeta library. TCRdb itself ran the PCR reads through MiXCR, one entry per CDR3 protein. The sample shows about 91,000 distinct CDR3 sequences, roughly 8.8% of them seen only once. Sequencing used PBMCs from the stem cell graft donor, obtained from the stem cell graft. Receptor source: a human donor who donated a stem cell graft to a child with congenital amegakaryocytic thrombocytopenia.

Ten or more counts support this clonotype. The chain's CDR3 is CSPALGPGEQYF. The CDR3 DNA follows: TGCAGTCCCGCTTTGGGGCCTGGCGAGCAGTACTTC. This sequence joins TRBV20-1 and TRBJ2-7; the D gene is possibly TRBD1 (5 bases). This CDR3 spans 12 amino acids. Germline V lookup: CDR1 DFQATT, CDR2 SNEGSKA (reference sequence). V lost 8 bases and J lost 6, with 17 bases in between.

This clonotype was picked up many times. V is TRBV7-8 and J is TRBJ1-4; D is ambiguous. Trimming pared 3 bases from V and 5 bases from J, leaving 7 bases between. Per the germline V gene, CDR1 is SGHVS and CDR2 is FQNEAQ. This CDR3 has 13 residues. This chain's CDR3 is CASSFGGNEKLFF. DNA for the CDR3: TGTGCCAGCAGCTTTGGAGGGAATGAAAAACTGTTTTTT. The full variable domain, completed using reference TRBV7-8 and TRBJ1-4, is GAGVSQSPRYKVAKRGQDVALRCDPISGHVSLFWYQQALGQGPEFLTYFQNEAQLDKSGLPSDRFFAERPEGSVSTLKIQRTQQEDSAVYLCASSFGGNEKLFFGSGTQLSVL.

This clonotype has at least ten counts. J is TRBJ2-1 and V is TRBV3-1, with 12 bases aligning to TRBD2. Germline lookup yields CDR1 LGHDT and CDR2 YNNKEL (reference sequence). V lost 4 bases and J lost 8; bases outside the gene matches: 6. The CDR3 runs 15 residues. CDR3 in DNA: TGTGCCAGCAGCCCTCGACTAGCGGGGGATGATGAGCAGTTCTTC. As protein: CASSPRLAGDDEQFF.

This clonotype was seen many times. Written as DNA, the CDR3 is TGCAGTGCTAGAATCTTCGGGGAGCCTGAGCAGTTCTTC. Its translation is CSARIFGEPEQFF. This chain uses TRBV20-1 with TRBJ2-1, with TRBD2 as a possible D gene (5 bases). This CDR3 comprises 13 residues. V lost 2 bases and J 9 bases, leaving 14 bases between the germline ends. Per germline, CDR1 DFQATT and CDR2 SNEGSKA (reference sequence).

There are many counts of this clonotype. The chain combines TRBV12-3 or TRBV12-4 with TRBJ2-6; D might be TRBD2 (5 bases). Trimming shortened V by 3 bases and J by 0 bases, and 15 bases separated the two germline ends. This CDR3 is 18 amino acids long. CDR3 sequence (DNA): TGTGCCAGCAGTTTCTCAAGGAGGCGGAGCTCTGGGGCCAACGTCCTGACTTTC. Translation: CASSFSRRRSSGANVLTF.

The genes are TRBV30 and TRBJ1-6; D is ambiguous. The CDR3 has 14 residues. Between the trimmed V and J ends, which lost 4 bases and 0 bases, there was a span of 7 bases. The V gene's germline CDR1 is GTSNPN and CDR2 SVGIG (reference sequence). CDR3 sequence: CAWKAGSYNSPLHF. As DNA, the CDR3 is TGTGCCTGGAAGGCGGGCTCCTATAATTCACCCCTCCACTTT.

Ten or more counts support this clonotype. The CDR3 DNA reads TGTGCCAGCAGTGCCCGTTATAGCGGGAGCCATTTGGATACGCAGTATTTT. This translates into CASSARYSGSHLDTQYF. V gene TRBV12-3 or TRBV12-4 combines with J gene TRBJ2-3, with 9 bases matching TRBD2. The CDR3 consists of 17 residues. V was pared by 5 bases and J by 6 bases, with 15 bases of the junction left unmatched.

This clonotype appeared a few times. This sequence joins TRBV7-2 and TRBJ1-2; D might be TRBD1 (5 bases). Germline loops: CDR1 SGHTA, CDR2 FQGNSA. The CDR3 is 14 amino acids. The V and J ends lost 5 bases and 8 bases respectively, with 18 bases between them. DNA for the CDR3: TGTGCCAGCAGCCCCGGGACGGCAGAGGGAGGCTACACCTTC. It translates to CASSPGTAEGGYTF.

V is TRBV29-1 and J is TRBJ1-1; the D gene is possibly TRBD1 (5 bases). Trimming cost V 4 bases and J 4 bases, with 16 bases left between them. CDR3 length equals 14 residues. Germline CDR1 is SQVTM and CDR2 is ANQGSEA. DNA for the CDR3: TGCAGCGTTGTGGGGGGACCCCGGGGCACTGAAGCTTTCTTT. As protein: CSVVGGPRGTEAFF.

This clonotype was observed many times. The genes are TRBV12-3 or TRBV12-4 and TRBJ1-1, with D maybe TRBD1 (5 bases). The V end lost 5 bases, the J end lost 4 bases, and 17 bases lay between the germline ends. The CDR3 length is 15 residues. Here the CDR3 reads CASSREWDGATEAFF. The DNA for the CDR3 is TGTGCCAGCAGTCGCGAGTGGGATGGGGCCACTGAAGCTTTCTTT.

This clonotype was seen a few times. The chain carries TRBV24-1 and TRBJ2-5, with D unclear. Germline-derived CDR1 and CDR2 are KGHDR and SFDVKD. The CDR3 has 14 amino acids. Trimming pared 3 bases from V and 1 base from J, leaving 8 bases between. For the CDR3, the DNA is TGTGCCACCAGTGATCCCGGCGGCCAAGAGACCCAGTACTTC. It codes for CATSDPGGQETQYF.

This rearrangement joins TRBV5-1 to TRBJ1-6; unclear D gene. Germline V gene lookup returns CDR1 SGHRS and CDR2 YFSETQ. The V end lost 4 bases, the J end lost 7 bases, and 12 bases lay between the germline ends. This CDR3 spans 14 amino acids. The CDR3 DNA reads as TGCGCCAGCAGCCCAAGTCGTCAGAATTCACCCCTCCACTTT. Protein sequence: CASSPSRQNSPLHF.

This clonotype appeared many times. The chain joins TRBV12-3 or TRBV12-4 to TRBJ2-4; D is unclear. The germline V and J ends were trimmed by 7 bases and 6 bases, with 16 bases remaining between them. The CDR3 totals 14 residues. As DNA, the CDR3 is TGTGCCAGCAACGAACCTGGAAGTAGAAACATTCAGTACTTC. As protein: CASNEPGSRNIQYF.

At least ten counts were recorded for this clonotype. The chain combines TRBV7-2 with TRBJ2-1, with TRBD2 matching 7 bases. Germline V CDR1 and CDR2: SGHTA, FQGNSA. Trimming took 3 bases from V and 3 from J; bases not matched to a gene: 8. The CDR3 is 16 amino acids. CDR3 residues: CASSFVGAGDYNEQFF. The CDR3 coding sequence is TGTGCCAGCAGCTTCGTGGGTGCGGGGGACTACAATGAGCAGTTCTTC. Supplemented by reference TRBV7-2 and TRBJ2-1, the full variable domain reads GAGVSQSPSNKVTEKGKDVELRCDPISGHTALYWYRQSLGQGLEFLIYFQGNSAPDKSGLPSDRFSAERTGGSVSTLTIQRTQQEDSAVYLCASSFVGAGDYNEQFFGPGTRLTVL.

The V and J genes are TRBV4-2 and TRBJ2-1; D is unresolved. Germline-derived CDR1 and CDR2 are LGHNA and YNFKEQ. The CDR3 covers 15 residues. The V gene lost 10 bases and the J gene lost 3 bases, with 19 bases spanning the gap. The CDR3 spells CAIGPGHLCYNEQFF. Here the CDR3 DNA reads TGTGCCATCGGCCCGGGCCACCTCTGCTACAATGAGCAGTTCTTC.

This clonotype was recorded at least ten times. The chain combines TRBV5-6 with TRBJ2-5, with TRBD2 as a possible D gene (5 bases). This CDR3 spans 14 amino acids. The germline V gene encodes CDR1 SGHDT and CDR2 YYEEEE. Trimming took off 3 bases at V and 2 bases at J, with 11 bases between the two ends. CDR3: CASSSGLYQETQYF. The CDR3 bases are TGTGCCAGCAGCTCAGGACTTTATCAAGAGACCCAGTACTTC.

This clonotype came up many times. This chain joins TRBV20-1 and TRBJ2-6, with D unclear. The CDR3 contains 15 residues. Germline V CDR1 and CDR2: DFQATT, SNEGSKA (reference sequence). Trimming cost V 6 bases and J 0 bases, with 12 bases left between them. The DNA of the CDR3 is TGCAGTGCGCCCCCCCCCGGCTCTGGGGCCAACGTCCTGACTTTC. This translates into CSAPPPGSGANVLTF.

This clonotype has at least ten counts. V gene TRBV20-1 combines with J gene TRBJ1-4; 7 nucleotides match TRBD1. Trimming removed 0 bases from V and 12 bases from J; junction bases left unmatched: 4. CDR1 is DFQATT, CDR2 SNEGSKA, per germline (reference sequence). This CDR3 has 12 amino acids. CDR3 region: CSARDWTGELFF. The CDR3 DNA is TGCAGTGCTAGAGATTGGACAGGTGAACTGTTTTTT.

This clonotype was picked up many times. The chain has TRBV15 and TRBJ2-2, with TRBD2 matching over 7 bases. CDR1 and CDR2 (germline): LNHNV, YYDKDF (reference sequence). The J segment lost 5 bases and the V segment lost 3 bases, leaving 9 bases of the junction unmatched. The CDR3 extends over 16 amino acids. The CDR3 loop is CATSSRASGRTGELFF. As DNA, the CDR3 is TGTGCCACCAGCAGCCGGGCTAGCGGTAGAACCGGGGAGCTGTTTTTT.

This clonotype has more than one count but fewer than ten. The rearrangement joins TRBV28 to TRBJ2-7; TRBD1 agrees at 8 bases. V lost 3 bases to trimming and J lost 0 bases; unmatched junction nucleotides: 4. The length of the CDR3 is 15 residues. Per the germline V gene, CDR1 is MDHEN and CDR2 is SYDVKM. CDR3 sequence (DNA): TGTGCCAGCAGTTTCCAGGGGGCTCTCTCCTACGAGCAGTACTTC. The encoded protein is CASSFQGALSYEQYF.

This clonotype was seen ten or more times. The DNA for the CDR3 is TGTGCCATCAGTGAGTTTGTGGATGAGCAGTTCTTC. This translates into CAISEFVDEQFF. The V gene is TRBV10-3, the J gene TRBJ2-1; D call uncertain. Germline CDR1 and CDR2: ENHRY and SYGVKD. This CDR3 has 12 amino acids. The V gene lost 1 base and the J gene lost 8 bases, with 6 bases spanning the gap.

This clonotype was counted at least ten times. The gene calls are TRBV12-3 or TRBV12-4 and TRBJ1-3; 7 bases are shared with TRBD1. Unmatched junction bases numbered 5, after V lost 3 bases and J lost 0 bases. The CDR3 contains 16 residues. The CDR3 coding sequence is TGTGCCAGCAGTTTCCATCACAGGGGCTCTGGAAACACCATATATTTT. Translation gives CASSFHHRGSGNTIYF.